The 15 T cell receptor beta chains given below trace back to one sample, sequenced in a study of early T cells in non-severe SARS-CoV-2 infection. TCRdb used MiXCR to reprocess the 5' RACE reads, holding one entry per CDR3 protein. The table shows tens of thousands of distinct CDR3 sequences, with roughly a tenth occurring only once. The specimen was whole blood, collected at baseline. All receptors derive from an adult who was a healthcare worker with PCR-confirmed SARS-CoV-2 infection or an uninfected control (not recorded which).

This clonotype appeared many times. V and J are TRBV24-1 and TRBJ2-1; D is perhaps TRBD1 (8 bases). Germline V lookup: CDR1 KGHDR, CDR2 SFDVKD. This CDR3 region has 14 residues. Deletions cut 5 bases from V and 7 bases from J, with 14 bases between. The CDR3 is CATSAGQGGNEQFF. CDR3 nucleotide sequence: TGTGCCACCAGTGCTGGACAGGGAGGGAATGAGCAGTTCTTC.

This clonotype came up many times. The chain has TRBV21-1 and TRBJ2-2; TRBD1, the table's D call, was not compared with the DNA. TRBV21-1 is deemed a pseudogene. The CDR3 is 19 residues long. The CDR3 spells CASSTLVRGDIPITGELFF. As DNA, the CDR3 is TGTGCCAGCAGCACCCTCGTCCGCGGGGACATCCCAATAACCGGGGAGCTGTTTTTT.

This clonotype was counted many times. The CDR3 sequence is CASSYRDREQFF. The CDR3, as DNA: TGTGCCAGCAGCTACAGAGACCGTGAGCAGTTCTTC. This chain links TRBV7-2 with TRBJ2-1; no definite D call. The germline V and J ends were trimmed by 4 bases and 9 bases, with 10 bases remaining between them. Germline V lookup: CDR1 SGHTA, CDR2 FQGNSA. CDR3 length: 12 amino acids.

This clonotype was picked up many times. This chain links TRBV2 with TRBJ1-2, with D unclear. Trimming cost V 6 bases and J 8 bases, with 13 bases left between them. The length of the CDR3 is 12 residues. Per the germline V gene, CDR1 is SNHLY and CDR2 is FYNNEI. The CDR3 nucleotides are TGTGCCAGCAGCGAACTTTCAAGGGGCTACACCTTC. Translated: CASSELSRGYTF.

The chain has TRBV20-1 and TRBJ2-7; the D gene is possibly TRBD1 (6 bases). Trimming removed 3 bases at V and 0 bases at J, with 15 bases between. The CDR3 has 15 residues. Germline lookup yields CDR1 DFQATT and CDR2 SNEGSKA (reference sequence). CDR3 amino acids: CSASRTAPSSYEQYF. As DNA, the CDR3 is TGCAGTGCTAGCCGGACAGCGCCTAGCTCCTACGAGCAGTACTTC.

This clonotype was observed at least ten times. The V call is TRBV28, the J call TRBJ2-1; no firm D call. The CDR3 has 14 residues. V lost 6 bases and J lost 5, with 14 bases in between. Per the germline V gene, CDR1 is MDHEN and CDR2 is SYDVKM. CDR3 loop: CASSIRVGNNEQFF. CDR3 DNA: TGTGCCAGCAGCATCCGGGTCGGAAACAATGAGCAGTTCTTC.

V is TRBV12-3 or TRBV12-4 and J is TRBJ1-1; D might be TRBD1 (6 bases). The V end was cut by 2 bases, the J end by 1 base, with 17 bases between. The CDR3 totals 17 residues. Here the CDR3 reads CASSLRLRTEKNTEAFF. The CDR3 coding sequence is TGTGCCAGCAGTTTACGGCTGAGGACAGAGAAGAACACTGAAGCTTTCTTT.

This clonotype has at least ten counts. The CDR3 region has the DNA TGTGCCAGCAGTGAACAGCGAGGGAATGGCTACACCTTC. Translating it yields CASSEQRGNGYTF. J is TRBJ1-2 and V is TRBV2, with D unresolved. This CDR3 has 13 amino acids. V lost 2 bases to trimming and J lost 6 bases, with 10 bases between them. Germline V CDR1 and CDR2: SNHLY, FYNNEI. The complete variable domain, with remaining parts taken from reference TRBV2 and TRBJ1-2, reads EPEVTQTPSHQVTQMGQEVILRCVPISNHLYFYWYRQILGQKVEFLVSFYNNEISEKSEIFDDQFSVERPDGSNFTLKIRSTKLEDSAMYFCASSEQRGNGYTFGSGTRLTVV.

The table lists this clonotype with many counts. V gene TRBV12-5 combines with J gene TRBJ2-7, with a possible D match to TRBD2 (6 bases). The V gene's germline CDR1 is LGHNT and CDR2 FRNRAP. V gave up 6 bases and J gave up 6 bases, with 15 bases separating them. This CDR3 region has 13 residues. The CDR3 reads CASGPGGDIEQYF. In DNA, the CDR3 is TGTGCTAGTGGCCCCGGCGGGGATATCGAGCAGTACTTC.

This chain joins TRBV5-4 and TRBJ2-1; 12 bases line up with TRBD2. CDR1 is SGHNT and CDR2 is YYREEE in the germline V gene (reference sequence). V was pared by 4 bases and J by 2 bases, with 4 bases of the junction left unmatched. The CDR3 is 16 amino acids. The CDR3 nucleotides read TGTGCCAGCAGCCCCCGGACTAGCGGGGCCTACAATGAGCAGTTCTTC. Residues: CASSPRTSGAYNEQFF.

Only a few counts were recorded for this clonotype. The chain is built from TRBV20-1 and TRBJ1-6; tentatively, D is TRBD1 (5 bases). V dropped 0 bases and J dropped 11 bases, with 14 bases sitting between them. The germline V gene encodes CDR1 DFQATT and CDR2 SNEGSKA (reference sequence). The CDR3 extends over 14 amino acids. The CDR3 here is CSARDQGDLTPLHF. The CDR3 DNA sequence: TGCAGTGCTAGAGATCAAGGGGATCTGACACCCCTCCACTTT.

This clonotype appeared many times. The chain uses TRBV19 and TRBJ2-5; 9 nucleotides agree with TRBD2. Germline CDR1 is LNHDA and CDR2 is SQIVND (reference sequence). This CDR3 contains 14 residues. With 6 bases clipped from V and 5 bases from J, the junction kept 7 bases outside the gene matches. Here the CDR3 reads CASRVASGVETQYF. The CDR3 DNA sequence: TGTGCCAGTAGAGTGGCTAGCGGGGTTGAGACCCAGTACTTC.

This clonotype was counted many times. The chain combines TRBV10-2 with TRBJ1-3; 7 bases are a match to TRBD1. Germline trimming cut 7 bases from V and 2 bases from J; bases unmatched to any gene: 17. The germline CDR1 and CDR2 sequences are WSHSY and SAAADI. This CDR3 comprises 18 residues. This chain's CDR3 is CASKSDRQGFRPGNTIYF. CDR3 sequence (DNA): TGCGCCAGCAAATCGGACAGGCAAGGCTTTAGACCTGGAAACACCATATATTTT.

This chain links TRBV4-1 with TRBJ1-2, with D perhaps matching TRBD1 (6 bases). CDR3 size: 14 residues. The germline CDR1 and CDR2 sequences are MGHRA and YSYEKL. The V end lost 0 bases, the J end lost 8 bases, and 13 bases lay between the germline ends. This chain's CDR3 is CASSQDRGIGGYTF. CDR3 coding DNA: TGCGCCAGCAGCCAAGACAGGGGAATAGGGGGCTACACCTTC.

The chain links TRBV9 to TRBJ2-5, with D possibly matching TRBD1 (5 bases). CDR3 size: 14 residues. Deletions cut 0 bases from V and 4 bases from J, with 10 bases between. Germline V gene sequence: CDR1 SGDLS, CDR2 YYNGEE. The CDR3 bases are TGTGCCAGCAGCGTAGTTGGGGCCTCAGAGACCCAGTACTTC. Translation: CASSVVGASETQYF.